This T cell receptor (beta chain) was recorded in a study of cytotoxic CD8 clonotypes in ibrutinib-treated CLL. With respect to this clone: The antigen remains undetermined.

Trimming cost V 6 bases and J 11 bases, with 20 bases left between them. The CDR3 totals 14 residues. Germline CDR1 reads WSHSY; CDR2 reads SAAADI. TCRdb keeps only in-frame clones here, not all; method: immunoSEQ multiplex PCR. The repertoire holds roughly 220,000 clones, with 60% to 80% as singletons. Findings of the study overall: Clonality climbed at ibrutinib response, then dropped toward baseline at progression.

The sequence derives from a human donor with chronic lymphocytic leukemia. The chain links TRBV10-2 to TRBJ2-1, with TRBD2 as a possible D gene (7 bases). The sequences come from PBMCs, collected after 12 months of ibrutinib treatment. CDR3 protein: CASSVAGATMKQFF. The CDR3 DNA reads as TGCGCCAGCAGCGTCGCGGGGGCTACAATGAAGCAGTTCTTC.